This T cell receptor (beta chain) was found in a study of tumour-infiltrating T cells in Burkitt lymphoma. Study background: The Burkitt lymphoma cohort spanned all epidemiological subtypes. Repertoire clonality predicted overall and progression-free survival.

Turning to this clone: Its antigen remains unknown.

Study-wide results and limits: Several public clonotypes recurred in numerous Burkitt lymphoma patients.

Using immunoSEQ multiplex PCR, the repertoire was profiled, and TCRdb retains in-frame clones only, with some absent. The repertoire holds around 46,000 clones, 31% seen once, with 2.9% in the top ten. The receptor was isolated from a human donor with Burkitt lymphoma. The sample taken for sequencing was tumor tissue.

The CDR3 sequence: CASSETGGRETQYF. DNA of the CDR3: TGTGCCAGCAGTGAGACAGGGGGCCGGGAGACCCAGTACTTC. This chain uses TRBV6-1 with TRBJ2-5; 10 bases are shared with TRBD1. Germline CDR1 reads MNHNS; CDR2 reads SASEGT. The CDR3 is made up of 14 amino acids. With 3 bases clipped from V and 5 bases from J, the junction kept 3 bases outside the gene matches.